This entry concerns a single TCR beta chain. This sample is part of a study of blood T cell repertoires in COVID-19. Study overall: Both acute and convalescent COVID-19 samples were obtained from the United States, Italy and Spain. PBMCs, B-cell-depleted T cells, or T cells provided the cDNA or gDNA that made up the material.

Germline CDR1 KGHDR, CDR2 SFDVKD. V was shortened by 5 bases and J by 6 bases, with 18 bases between the two germline ends. The CDR3 is 15 amino acids. Original processing notes: Estimates of nucleated cell counts were drawn from the amplification of reference gene primers. Method: immunoSEQ multiplex PCR; TCRdb's copy keeps in-frame clones and lacks some. For V, J and clone size, that table is used; D and trimming come from the DNA. The data show 200,000 to 250,000 clones, about 80% seen once. This sequence was found in a woman aged 80 or over with active or convalescent COVID-19. The genes are TRBV24-1 and TRBJ1-2; no reliable D call. Sequenced sample: peripheral blood. The CDR3 nucleotides read TGTGCCACCAGTGCCCCGGAGAGCGGAAGCAATGGCTACACCTTC. It codes for CATSAPESGSNGYTF.